The 9 T cell receptor beta chains given below trace back to one sample, sequenced in a study of human T cells and chemical hapten exposure. TCRdb redid the calling of the RACE reads with MiXCR, one entry per CDR3 protein. Among more than 65,000 distinct CDR3 sequences listed, about 6.8% were seen once. Time point defined: patch test 1, 2 weeks after DPC sensitization. The sample's treatment: therapeutic diphenylcyclopropenone sensitization with weekly scalp DPC. The sequencing here drew on whole blood, taken in connection with sensitization to the hapten diphenylcyclopropenone (DPC). These receptors were taken from a woman aged 25 to 45 with alopecia areata. Some clones in this sample may be carry-over from other donors' samples.

This clonotype has a count of ten or more. The rearrangement links TRBV5-1 to TRBJ1-4; D is undetermined. The V end lost 4 bases, the J end lost 3 bases, and 10 bases lay between the germline ends. The CDR3 length is 14 residues. CDR1 is SGHRS, CDR2 YFSETQ, per germline. CDR3 residues: CASSTRSSNEKLFF. DNA for the CDR3: TGCGCCAGCAGCACACGAAGTTCTAATGAAAAACTGTTTTTT.

The sample holds many counts of this clonotype. The CDR3 nucleotides read TGTGCCAGCAGCTCAGGGACAAGCAATCAGCCCCAGCATTTT. This sequence encodes CASSSGTSNQPQHF. This sequence joins TRBV7-9 and TRBJ1-5; TRBD1 might be the D (6 bases). CDR1 and CDR2 (germline): SEHNR, FQNEAQ (reference sequence). The V end lost 4 bases, the J end lost 1 base, and 8 bases lay between the germline ends. The CDR3 spans 14 residues.

This clonotype was seen repeatedly, ten times or more. V gene TRBV10-3 combines with J gene TRBJ2-1; D is possibly TRBD1 (6 bases). The CDR3 has 12 amino acids. Trimming took off 5 bases at V and 7 bases at J, with 9 bases between the two ends. The V gene's germline CDR1 is ENHRY and CDR2 SYGVKD. The CDR3 spells CAISKTGNEQFF. The CDR3 nucleotides are TGTGCCATCAGTAAGACAGGTAATGAGCAGTTCTTC.

The chain couples TRBV18 to TRBJ2-7; TRBD2 agrees at 14 bases. There are 13 residues in the CDR3. Trimming removed 4 bases from V and 7 bases from J; junction bases left unmatched: 0. Per the germline V gene, CDR1 is KGHSH and CDR2 is LQKENI. The CDR3 here is CASSRTSGGEQYF. The CDR3 DNA reads as TGTGCCAGCTCACGGACTAGCGGGGGGGAGCAGTACTTC.

This clonotype came up many times. The genes are TRBV3-1 and TRBJ2-3, with D possibly being TRBD1 (6 bases). The CDR3 is 15 amino acids. V lost 4 bases, J lost 1 base, and 12 bases lay in between. Germline values: CDR1 LGHDT, CDR2 YNNKEL (reference sequence). CDR3 residues: CASSPRGRGTDTQYF. In nucleotides, the CDR3 is TGTGCCAGCAGCCCAAGGGGGAGAGGCACAGATACGCAGTATTTT.

In its sample, this clonotype was seen a few times. The chain links TRBV7-6 to TRBJ2-1; TRBD2 might be the D (6 bases). Trimming removed 6 bases from V and 9 bases from J, with 24 bases in between. Germline lookup yields CDR1 SGHVS and CDR2 FNYEAQ. The CDR3 loop spans 16 amino acids. The CDR3 loop reads CASSLTLALGLGEQFF. The CDR3 DNA follows: TGTGCCAGCAGTCTTACTCTAGCGTTGGGCCTCGGTGAGCAGTTCTTC.

This clonotype was seen a handful of times. This chain connects TRBV18 to TRBJ1-4; no clear D gene. Germline lookup yields CDR1 KGHSH and CDR2 LQKENI. Trimming took off 8 bases at V and 6 bases at J, with 16 bases between the two ends. CDR3 length equals 14 residues. In DNA, the CDR3 is TGTGCCAGCGCGTCGGGAATTGCCGATGAAAAACTGTTTTTT. It encodes CASASGIADEKLFF.

This clonotype has only a few counts. The rearrangement uses TRBV5-1 and TRBJ1-2; 7 bases fit TRBD1. V lost 6 bases and J lost 4; bases outside the gene matches: 6. CDR1 is SGHRS and CDR2 is YFSETQ in the germline V gene. The CDR3 runs to 13 residues. The DNA for the CDR3 is TGCGCCAGCACCTTAAACAGGGGCTATGGCTACACCTTC. Its translation is CASTLNRGYGYTF.

This clonotype was observed a few times. V is TRBV4-1 and J is TRBJ1-3, with D perhaps TRBD1 (6 bases). V dropped 4 bases and J dropped 1 base, with 20 bases sitting between them. This CDR3 spans 18 amino acids. The germline gives CDR1 MGHRA, CDR2 YSYEKL. This CDR3 is CASSPGPQGRTSGNTIYF. The CDR3 DNA follows: TGCGCCAGCAGCCCCGGACCCCAGGGGCGCACGTCTGGAAACACCATATATTTT.